This T cell receptor (beta chain) is drawn from a study of shared clonotypes between healthy human individuals. Germline trimming cut 0 bases from V and 5 bases from J; bases unmatched to any gene: 15. The CDR3 loop spans 19 amino acids. From germline, CDR1 is MGHRA and CDR2 YSYEKL. The method was immunoSEQ multiplex PCR; TCRdb's version includes in-frame clones alone and lacks a portion of them. The sample has more than 2 million clones, approximately 95% seen once. Positively selected for CCR7, the CD45RO-negative cells used as naive CD8 cells excluded terminally differentiated effector memory CD45RA+ cells.

V usage is TRBV4-1 and J usage is TRBJ2-5, with 10 bases matching TRBD2. The receptor was isolated from a man aged 18 to 35 in good health. The specimen was naive CD8+ T cells sorted from blood. CDR3 amino acids: CASSQEIRAGGPRDETQYF. The CDR3 DNA sequence: TGCGCCAGCAGCCAAGAGATTCGAGCGGGAGGGCCCCGTGACGAGACCCAGTACTTC.